This T cell receptor (beta chain) was sequenced for a study of early T cells in non-severe SARS-CoV-2 infection. On the study more broadly: Chains stayed unpaired after sequencing of bulk RNA from unsorted whole blood.

Findings and caveats of the study: VDJdb-based matching was biased toward anti-spike CD8 responses and missed private and CD4 specificities.

The CDR3 is 16 amino acids. The V and J ends lost 3 bases and 1 base respectively, with 11 bases between them. Germline V CDR1 and CDR2: KGHDR, SFDVKD. Unique molecular identifiers (one per individual cDNA molecule) were attached. TCRdb analysed the 5' RACE reads with MiXCR anew, one entry per CDR3 protein. The sample lists tens of thousands of distinct CDR3 sequences, approximately 5% seen once, with under 7.5% in the top ten. This clonotype came up many times. Its antigen is unknown. The rearrangement links TRBV24-1 to TRBJ2-2; no firm D call. This material consisted of whole blood, taken at baseline. The source of this sequence is an adult who was a healthcare worker with PCR-confirmed SARS-CoV-2 infection or an uninfected control (not recorded which). The CDR3 spells CATSDPTPGNTGELFF. CDR3 nucleotides: TGTGCCACCAGTGATCCTACGCCGGGGAACACCGGGGAGCTGTTTTTT.